This T cell receptor (beta chain) was documented in a study of cytomegalovirus exposure and HLA in healthy donors. PCR was performed using 60 Vbeta and 13 Jbeta primers. The method was immunoSEQ multiplex PCR; TCRdb's version includes in-frame clones alone and lacks a portion of them. The sample contains 150,000 or so clones, just under 80% of which appear only once. Per germline, CDR1 SGHNT and CDR2 YYREEE (reference sequence). V lost 0 bases, J lost 7 bases, and 13 bases lay in between. CDR3 length: 14 amino acids. Whole-study results and caveats: There were some V segments, including TRBV6-2 and TRBV6-3, excluded as indistinguishable.

A remark on this clone: The antigen is undetermined.

The sequenced sample consisted of PBMCs. The chain joins TRBV5-4 to TRBJ1-2, with D tentatively TRBD1 (6 bases). The source is a woman in her forties or fifties in good health and CMV-seropositive. CDR3 DNA: TGTGCCAGCAGCTTGGACAGGGCCTTGACTGGCTACACCTTC. It translates to CASSLDRALTGYTF.